This T cell receptor (beta chain) was captured in a study of OX40 agonist ivuxolimab in advanced cancers. Method: immunoSEQ multiplex PCR; TCRdb's copy keeps in-frame clones and lacks some. Of some 40,000 clones detected, roughly 80% appear once; the ten largest clones hold around 13%. Looked up from germline, CDR1 is SGHTA and CDR2 is FQGNSA. V shed 2 bases, J shed 6 bases, and the junction held 4 bases outside the gene matches. CDR3 length equals 14 residues. The sample here was CD4+ or CD8+ T cells sorted from blood, taken in a trial of the OX40 agonist ivuxolimab. This receptor was identified in an adult with an advanced solid tumor such as melanoma, head and neck, liver or kidney cancer. This chain connects TRBV7-2 to TRBJ2-7, with 10 bases identical to TRBD2. DNA of the CDR3: TGTGCCAGCAGCTTATCCAGACTAGCGGGCGAGCAGTACTTC. It is translated as CASSLSRLAGEQYF.